A selection of T cell receptor beta chains follows, all from one sample in a study of T cell changes during pregnancy in multiple sclerosis. Some clones are missing from TCRdb's copy, which holds only in-frame ones; the method was immunoSEQ multiplex PCR. The sample comprises roughly 120,000 clones, approximately 95% of which are singletons, and roughly 5.7% rests with the top ten. Sequencing was performed on peripheral blood, taken before pregnancy. The receptors derive from a female donor with multiple sclerosis, enrolled in a pregnancy study. The CDR3 runs from the conserved cysteine through the conserved F or W. The order of the fields is J gene, D gene, clone size, V gene, CDR3 protein, CDR3 DNA. D genes are given only for firm matches. Only part of the rows carry a size: once, few, many, or a class if the clone is expanded.

TRBJ2-3 TRBD2 . TRBV7-6 CASSLGTSGVDTQYF TGTGCCAGCAGCTTGGGTACTAGCGGGGTCGATACGCAGTATTTT
TRBJ2-5 TRBD2 . TRBV4-1 CASSQGRGGRVQETQYF TGCGCCAGCAGCCAAGGCCGCGGGGGGCGCGTACAAGAGACCCAGTACTTC
TRBJ2-2 . . TRBV7-2 CASSLGPAANTGELFF TGTGCCAGCAGCTTAGGGCCAGCGGCGAACACCGGGGAGCTGTTTTTT
TRBJ2-7 . . TRBV6-5 CASSYTGSYEQYF TGTGCCAGCAGTTATACAGGGTCCTACGAGCAGTACTTC
TRBJ1-6 . . TRBV9 CASSVGRGGSPLHF TGTGCCAGCAGCGTAGGAAGGGGGGGTTCACCCCTCCACTTT
TRBJ1-6 . . TRBV9 CASSVDIINSPLHF TGTGCCAGCAGCGTAGACATAATTAATTCACCCCTCCACTTT
TRBJ1-2 . . TRBV5-1 CASSFDIKYGYTF TGCGCCAGCAGCTTCGACATCAAATATGGCTACACCTTC
TRBJ1-2 TRBD1 . TRBV5-5 CASSTHRTGTAEGYTF TGTGCCAGCAGCACCCACCGGACAGGGACGGCGGAGGGCTACACCTTC
TRBJ1-2 . . TRBV29-1 CSVEKGPGGHGYTF TGCAGCGTTGAAAAGGGCCCGGGAGGCCATGGCTACACCTTC
TRBJ2-7 . . TRBV12-5 CASALSRGHEQYF TGTGCTAGTGCCTTGAGCAGGGGACACGAGCAGTACTTC
TRBJ1-2 TRBD1 . TRBV5-1 CASSWGDRKIDGYTF TGCGCCAGCAGCTGGGGGGACAGAAAAATTGACGGCTACACCTTC
TRBJ1-1 . . TRBV11-1 CASSPRPNRNTEAFF TGTGCCAGCAGCCCCCGACCTAACAGGAACACTGAAGCTTTCTTT
TRBJ1-2 . few TRBV25-1 CASSSTGWAPHGYTF TGTGCCAGCAGTAGTACAGGGTGGGCTCCCCATGGCTACACCTTC
TRBJ2-1 TRBD2 . TRBV10-1 CASSDSSLAENNEQFF TGCGCCAGCAGTGATTCTAGCCTAGCGGAAAACAATGAGCAGTTCTTC
TRBJ1-1 . . TRBV6-5 CASSYGGSRNTEAFF TGTGCCAGCAGTTACGGCGGCAGTCGGAACACTGAAGCTTTCTTT
TRBJ1-6 TRBD1 . TRBV7-3 CASSLNRGSNSPLHF TGTGCCAGCAGCTTGAACAGGGGAAGCAATTCACCCCTCCACTTT
TRBJ1-5 . . TRBV6-1 CASSEAGGAHQPQHF TGTGCCAGCAGTGAAGCGGGCGGGGCTCATCAGCCCCAGCATTTT
TRBJ2-2 TRBD2 . TRBV29-1 CSVEVAPGTSGFKNTGELFF TGCAGCGTTGAAGTTGCCCCCGGGACTAGCGGGTTTAAGAACACCGGGGAGCTGTTTTTT
TRBJ2-1 TRBD2 . TRBV28 CASSSPGTSAFGEQFF TGTGCCAGCAGTTCTCCCGGGACTAGCGCCTTTGGGGAGCAGTTCTTC
TRBJ1-1 . few TRBV19 CASTNTGTEAFF TGTGCCAGTACCAACACGGGCACTGAAGCTTTCTTT
TRBJ1-5 . . TRBV19 CASSIGRGDQPQHF TGTGCCAGTAGTATTGGGAGGGGCGATCAGCCCCAGCATTTT
TRBJ2-1 . . TRBV18 CASSPGRDNEQFF TGTGCCAGCTCACCAGGGCGAGACAATGAGCAGTTCTTC
TRBJ2-1 TRBD2 . TRBV27 CASSSSGRRNEQFF TGTGCCAGCAGTTCGAGCGGGAGAAGAAATGAGCAGTTCTTC
TRBJ2-4 TRBD1 . TRBV25-1 CASSEFLDRDIQYF TGTGCCAGCAGTGAATTCCTGGACAGGGACATTCAGTACTTC
TRBJ2-1 TRBD2 . TRBV6-1 CASSARGGSYNEQFF TGTGCCAGCAGCGCCCGGGGGGGATCCTACAATGAGCAGTTCTTC
TRBJ1-4 TRBD1 . TRBV5-1 CASSSGTGTNEKLFF TGCGCCAGCAGCTCCGGGACAGGAACTAATGAAAAACTGTTTTTT
TRBJ1-1 TRBD1 . TRBV9 CASSVQGANTEAFF TGTGCCAGCAGCGTACAGGGGGCTAACACTGAAGCTTTCTTT
TRBJ1-5 . . TRBV6-1 CASSGTGIISNQPQHF TGTGCCAGCAGTGGAACAGGGATTATTAGCAATCAGCCCCAGCATTTT
TRBJ2-5 TRBD2 . TRBV12-5 CASGRGLAGEGRETQYF TGTGCTAGTGGCAGGGGACTAGCGGGAGAAGGGAGAGAGACCCAGTACTTC
TRBJ2-7 TRBD2 . TRBV27 CASSSRAGVGEQYF TGTGCCAGCAGTTCCCGAGCGGGAGTAGGCGAGCAGTACTTC
TRBJ1-1 TRBD1 . TRBV7-8 CATRQGAMGNTEAFF TGTGCCACCCGACAGGGGGCAATGGGGAACACTGAAGCTTTCTTT
TRBJ2-1 TRBD2 . TRBV27 CASSRLAGGYEQFF TGTGCCAGCAGTCGACTAGCGGGAGGATATGAGCAGTTCTTC